This passage covers 9 T cell receptor beta chains from one sample sequenced in a study of shared clonotypes between healthy human individuals. The protocol was immunoSEQ multiplex PCR, while the TCRdb copy is restricted to in-frame clones and leaves out a portion. The sample has 1.4 million or so clones, less than 99% seen once. Sample: naive CD4+ T cells sorted from blood. Regarding subset: CD45RA+ positively selected. The origin of the receptors is a man between 25 and 39 years old in good health.

Only one count was recorded for this clone. V usage is TRBV7-2 and J usage is TRBJ2-1; TRBD2 matches 11 bases. The length of the CDR3 is 15 residues. The V and J ends lost 1 base and 8 bases, in that order; junction bases with no gene match: 4. Per the germline V gene, CDR1 is SGHTA and CDR2 is FQGNSA. The CDR3 sequence: CASSLVAGGSDEQFF. CDR3 sequence (DNA): TGTGCCAGCAGCTTAGTAGCGGGAGGGTCGGATGAGCAGTTCTTC.

The chain carries TRBV7-8 and TRBJ2-7, with D tentatively TRBD2 (5 bases). The CDR3 has 13 residues. Germline CDR1 reads SGHVS; CDR2 reads FQNEAQ. Trimming took 0 bases from V and 5 from J, leaving 8 bases between them. CDR3 amino acids: CASSLAGADEQYF. CDR3 DNA: TGTGCCAGCAGCTTAGCGGGAGCGGACGAGCAGTACTTC. Supplemented by reference TRBV7-8 and TRBJ2-7, the full variable domain reads GAGVSQSPRYKVAKRGQDVALRCDPISGHVSLFWYQQALGQGPEFLTYFQNEAQLDKSGLPSDRFFAERPEGSVSTLKIQRTQQEDSAVYLCASSLAGADEQYFGPGTRLTVT.

This clone was seen once. The CDR3 nucleotides read TGTGCCGTCCAAGGGGGAGGGAATGAAAAACTGTTTTTT. The encoded protein is CAVQGGGNEKLFF. The genes are TRBV28 and TRBJ1-4; the D gene is possibly TRBD1 (6 bases). The CDR3 is 13 residues long. Trimming took 11 bases from V and 5 from J, leaving 15 bases between them. Germline CDR1 and CDR2: MDHEN and SYDVKM.

CDR3 residues: CASSIQHLAGGTYNEQFF. CDR3 DNA sequence: TGTGCCAGCAGCATCCAGCATCTAGCGGGAGGGACCTACAATGAGCAGTTCTTC. This rearrangement joins TRBV7-9 to TRBJ2-1; 12 bases line up with TRBD2. After removal of 5 bases from V and 2 bases from J, the junction contained 10 bases not matched to a gene. The CDR3 spans 18 residues. The germline CDR1 and CDR2 sequences are SEHNR and FQNEAQ (reference sequence).

The table lists this clone with a count of one. The V and J genes are TRBV10-3 and TRBJ2-3; no reliable D call. CDR3 size: 16 residues. CDR1 and CDR2 (germline): ENHRY, SYGVKD. Deletions cut 2 bases from V and 0 bases from J, with 12 bases between. The CDR3 DNA follows: TGTGCCATCAGTGAGCCTCGGCGTACTAGCACAGATACGCAGTATTTT. Residues: CAISEPRRTSTDTQYF.

The chain has TRBV10-1 and TRBJ2-1; 10 bases line up with TRBD1. The CDR3 extends over 15 amino acids. V was pared by 4 bases and J by 8 bases, with 8 bases of the junction left unmatched. Per germline, CDR1 WNHNN and CDR2 SYGVQD (reference sequence). The CDR3 loop is CASSGGGQGNYEQFF. As DNA, the CDR3 is TGCGCCAGCAGTGGCGGGGGACAGGGGAATTATGAGCAGTTCTTC.

The rearrangement joins TRBV2 to TRBJ1-1, with D uncertain. V lost 2 bases to trimming and J lost 4 bases, with 14 bases between them. CDR1 is SNHLY and CDR2 is FYNNEI in the germline V gene. This CDR3 region has 15 residues. The CDR3 protein is CASSEWSALSTEAFF. For the CDR3, the DNA is TGTGCCAGCAGTGAATGGTCAGCCTTGAGCACTGAAGCTTTCTTT. The full variable domain, its missing parts supplied by reference TRBV2 and TRBJ1-1, is EPEVTQTPSHQVTQMGQEVILRCVPISNHLYFYWYRQILGQKVEFLVSFYNNEISEKSEIFDDQFSVERPDGSNFTLKIRSTKLEDSAMYFCASSEWSALSTEAFFGQGTRLTVV.

In this sample, this clone turned up once. The chain carries TRBV5-4 and TRBJ1-2; D call uncertain. CDR1 and CDR2 (germline): SGHNT, YYREEE (reference sequence). V shed 9 bases and J shed 1 base, with 16 bases lying between them. The CDR3 has 14 residues. DNA of the CDR3: TGTGCCACCGGACCCGGGATCCGTAACTATGGCTACACCTTC. It codes for CATGPGIRNYGYTF.

The chain carries TRBV5-1 and TRBJ2-3; perhaps D is TRBD1 or TRBD2 (5 bases each). The CDR3 runs to 15 residues. CDR1 is SGHRS and CDR2 is YFSETQ in the germline V gene. The ends were cut back, 0 bases at V and 1 base at J, with 9 bases in the middle. CDR3 protein: CASSLAGTRTDTQYF. CDR3 DNA: TGCGCCAGCAGCTTGGCCGGGACGCGCACAGATACGCAGTATTTT.